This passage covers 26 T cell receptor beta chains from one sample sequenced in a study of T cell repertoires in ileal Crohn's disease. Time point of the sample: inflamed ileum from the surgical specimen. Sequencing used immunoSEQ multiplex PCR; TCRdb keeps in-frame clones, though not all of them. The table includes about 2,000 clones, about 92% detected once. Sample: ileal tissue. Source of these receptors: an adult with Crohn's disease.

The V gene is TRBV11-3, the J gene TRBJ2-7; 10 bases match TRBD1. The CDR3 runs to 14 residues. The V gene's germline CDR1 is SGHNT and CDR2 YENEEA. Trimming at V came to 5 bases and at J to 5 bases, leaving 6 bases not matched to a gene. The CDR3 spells CASSQGTGENEQYF. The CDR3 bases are TGTGCCAGCAGCCAAGGGACAGGGGAGAACGAGCAGTACTTC.

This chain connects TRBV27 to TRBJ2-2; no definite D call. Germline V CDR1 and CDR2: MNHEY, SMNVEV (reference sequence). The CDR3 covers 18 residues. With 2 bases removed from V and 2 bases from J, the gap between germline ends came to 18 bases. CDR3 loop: CASSLMDALILNTGELFF. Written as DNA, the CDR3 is TGTGCCAGCAGTTTAATGGACGCCCTAATCCTAAACACCGGGGAGCTGTTTTTT.

The CDR3 is CASSLALLAGGPNEQFF. DNA of the CDR3: TGTGCCAGTAGCCTCGCTTTACTAGCGGGGGGGCCAAATGAGCAGTTCTTC. This rearrangement joins TRBV19 to TRBJ2-1; the match to TRBD2 covers 13 bases. The CDR3 consists of 17 residues. J was trimmed by 7 bases and V by 6 bases; bases with no gene match: 12. CDR1 is LNHDA and CDR2 is SQIVND in the germline V gene (reference sequence). Full variable domain (remainder filled in from reference TRBV19 and TRBJ2-1): DGGITQSPKYLFRKEGQNVTLSCEQNLNHDAMYWYRQDPGQGLRLIYYSQIVNDFQKGDIAEGYSVSREKKESFPLTVTSAQKNPTAFYLCASSLALLAGGPNEQFFGPGTRLTVL.

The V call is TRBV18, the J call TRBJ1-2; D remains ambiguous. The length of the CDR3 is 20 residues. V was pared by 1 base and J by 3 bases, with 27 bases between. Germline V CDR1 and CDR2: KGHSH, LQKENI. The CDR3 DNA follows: TGTGCCAGCTCACCACAACTCCCTCTTAAGGCATTTGACCGGTACTATGGCTACACCTTC. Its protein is CASSPQLPLKAFDRYYGYTF.

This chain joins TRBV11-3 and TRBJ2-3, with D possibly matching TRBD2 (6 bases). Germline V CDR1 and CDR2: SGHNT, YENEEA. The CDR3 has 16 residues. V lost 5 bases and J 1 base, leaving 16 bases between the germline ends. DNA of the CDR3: TGTGCCAGCAGCCCCTCCCTGTGGGGGGGCACAGATACGCAGTATTTT. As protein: CASSPSLWGGTDTQYF.

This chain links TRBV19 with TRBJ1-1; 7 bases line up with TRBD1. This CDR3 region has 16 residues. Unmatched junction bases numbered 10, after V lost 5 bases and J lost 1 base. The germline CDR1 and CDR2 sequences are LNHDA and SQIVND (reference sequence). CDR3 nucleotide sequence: TGTGCCAGTAGTCGTCGGGAGGGGGCAGGGAACACTGAAGCTTTCTTT. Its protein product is CASSRREGAGNTEAFF.

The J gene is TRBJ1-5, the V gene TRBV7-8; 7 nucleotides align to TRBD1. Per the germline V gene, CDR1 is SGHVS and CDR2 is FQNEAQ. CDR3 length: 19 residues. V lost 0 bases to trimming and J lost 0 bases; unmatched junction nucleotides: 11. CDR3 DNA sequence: TGTGCCAGCAGCTTAGCAAAACAGGGGATTTATTATAGCAATCAGCCCCAGCATTTT. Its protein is CASSLAKQGIYYSNQPQHF.

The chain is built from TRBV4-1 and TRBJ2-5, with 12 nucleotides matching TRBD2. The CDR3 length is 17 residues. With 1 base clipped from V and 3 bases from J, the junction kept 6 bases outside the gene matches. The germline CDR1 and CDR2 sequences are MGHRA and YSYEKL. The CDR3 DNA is TGCGCCAGCAGCCAAGCTTACCGGACTAGCGGGAAAGAGACCCAGTACTTC. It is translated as CASSQAYRTSGKETQYF.

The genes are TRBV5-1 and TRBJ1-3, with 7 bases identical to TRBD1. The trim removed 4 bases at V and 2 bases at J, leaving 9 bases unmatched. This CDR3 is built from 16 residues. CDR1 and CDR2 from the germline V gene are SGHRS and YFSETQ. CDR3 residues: CASSERQGGAGNTIYF. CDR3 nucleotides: TGCGCCAGCAGCGAACGACAGGGTGGGGCTGGAAACACCATATATTTT.

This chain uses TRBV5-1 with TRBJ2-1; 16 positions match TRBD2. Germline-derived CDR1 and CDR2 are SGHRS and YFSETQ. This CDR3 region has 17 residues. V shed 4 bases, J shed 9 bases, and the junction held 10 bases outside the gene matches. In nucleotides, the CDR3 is TGCGCCAGCAGCCGAGAACCGGGACTAGCGGGGGGGAGTGAGCAGTTCTTC. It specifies CASSREPGLAGGSEQFF. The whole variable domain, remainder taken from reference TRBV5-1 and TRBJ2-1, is KAGVTQTPRYLIKTRGQQVTLSCSPISGHRSVSWYQQTPGQGLQFLFEYFSETQRNKGNFPGRFSGRQFSNSRSEMNVSTLELGDSALYLCASSREPGLAGGSEQFFGPGTRLTVL.

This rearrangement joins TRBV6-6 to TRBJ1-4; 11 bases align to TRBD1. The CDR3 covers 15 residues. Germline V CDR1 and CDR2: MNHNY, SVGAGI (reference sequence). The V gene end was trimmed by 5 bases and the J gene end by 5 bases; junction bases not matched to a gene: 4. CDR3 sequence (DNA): TGTGCCAGCAGTCCCCGGGACAGGGGGAATGAAAAACTGTTTTTT. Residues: CASSPRDRGNEKLFF.

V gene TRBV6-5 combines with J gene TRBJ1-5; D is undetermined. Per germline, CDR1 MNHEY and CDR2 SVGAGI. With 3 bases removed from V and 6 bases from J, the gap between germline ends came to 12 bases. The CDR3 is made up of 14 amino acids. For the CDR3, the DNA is TGTGCCAGCAGTTATAATCACCTGGGTCAGCCCCAGCATTTT. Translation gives CASSYNHLGQPQHF.

The CDR3 loop reads CASYSRGGSRSYGYTF. CDR3 nucleotide sequence: TGTGCCAGCTACAGTAGAGGGGGCAGCCGGAGCTATGGCTACACCTTC. This chain uses TRBV14 with TRBJ1-2; 7 nucleotides align to TRBD1. Germline values: CDR1 SGHDN, CDR2 FVKESK. The CDR3 loop spans 16 amino acids. The ends lost 8 bases at V and 4 bases at J; junction bases unmatched: 16.

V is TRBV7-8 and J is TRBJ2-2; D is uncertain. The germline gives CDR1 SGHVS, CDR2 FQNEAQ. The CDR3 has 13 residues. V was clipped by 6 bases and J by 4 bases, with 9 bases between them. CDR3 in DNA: TGTGCCAGCAGAGTGTTGGCCACCGGGGAGCTGTTTTTT. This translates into CASRVLATGELFF.

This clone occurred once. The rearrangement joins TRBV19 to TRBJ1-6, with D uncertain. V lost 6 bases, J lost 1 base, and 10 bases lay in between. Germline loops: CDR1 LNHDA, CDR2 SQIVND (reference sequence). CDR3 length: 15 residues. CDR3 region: CASSKGLSYNSPLHF. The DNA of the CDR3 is TGTGCCAGTAGCAAGGGTCTTTCCTATAATTCACCCCTCCACTTT. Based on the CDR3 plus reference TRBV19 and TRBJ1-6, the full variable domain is DGGITQSPKYLFRKEGQNVTLSCEQNLNHDAMYWYRQDPGQGLRLIYYSQIVNDFQKGDIAEGYSVSREKKESFPLTVTSAQKNPTAFYLCASSKGLSYNSPLHFGNGTRLTVT.

The CDR3 loop reads CSVEPSAGLASTDTQYF. CDR3 DNA: TGCAGCGTTGAACCATCAGCGGGGCTAGCTAGCACAGATACGCAGTATTTT. V is TRBV29-1 and J is TRBJ2-3; 7 bases map to TRBD2. Trimming took 2 bases from V and 0 from J; bases not matched to a gene: 11. The CDR3 totals 17 residues. Germline CDR1 is SQVTM and CDR2 is ANQGSEA.

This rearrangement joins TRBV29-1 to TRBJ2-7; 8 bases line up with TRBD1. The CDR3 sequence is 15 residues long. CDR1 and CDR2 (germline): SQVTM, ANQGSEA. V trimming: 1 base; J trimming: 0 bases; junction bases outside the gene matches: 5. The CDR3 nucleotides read TGCAGCGTTGAAGGGTTGGGGACAGGCTCCTACGAGCAGTACTTC. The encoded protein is CSVEGLGTGSYEQYF.

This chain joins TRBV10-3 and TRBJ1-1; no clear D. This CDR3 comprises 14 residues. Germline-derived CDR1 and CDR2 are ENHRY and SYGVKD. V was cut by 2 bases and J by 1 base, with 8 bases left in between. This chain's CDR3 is CAISEPGRNTEAFF. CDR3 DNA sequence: TGTGCCATCAGTGAGCCCGGGAGGAACACTGAAGCTTTCTTT.

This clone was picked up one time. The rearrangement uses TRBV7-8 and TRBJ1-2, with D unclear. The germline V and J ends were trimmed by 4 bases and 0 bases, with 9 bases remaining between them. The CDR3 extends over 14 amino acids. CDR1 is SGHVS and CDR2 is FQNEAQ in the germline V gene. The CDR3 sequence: CASSSVRANYGYTF. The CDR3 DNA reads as TGTGCCAGCAGCTCAGTTAGGGCTAACTATGGCTACACCTTC.

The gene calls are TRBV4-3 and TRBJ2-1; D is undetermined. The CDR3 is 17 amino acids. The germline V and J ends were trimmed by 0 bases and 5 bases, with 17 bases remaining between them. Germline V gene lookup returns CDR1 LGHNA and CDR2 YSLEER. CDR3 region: CASSQEEPPDENNEQFF. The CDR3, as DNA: TGCGCCAGCAGCCAAGAAGAACCCCCTGACGAAAACAATGAGCAGTTCTTC.

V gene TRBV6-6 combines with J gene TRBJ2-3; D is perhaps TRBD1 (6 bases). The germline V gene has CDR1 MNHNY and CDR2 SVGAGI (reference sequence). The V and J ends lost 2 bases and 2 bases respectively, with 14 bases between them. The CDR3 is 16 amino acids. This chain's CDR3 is CASSYLDRIYTDTQYF. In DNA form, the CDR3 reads TGTGCCAGCAGTTACCTCGACAGGATTTACACAGATACGCAGTATTTT.

In DNA form, the CDR3 reads TGTGCCAGCTCACCTGGGACAGGGGGTGCTGGAAACACCATATATTTT. Translating gives CASSPGTGGAGNTIYF. J is TRBJ1-3 and V is TRBV18; 11 nucleotides agree with TRBD1. J gave up 2 bases and V 3 bases, and 3 bases lay outside the gene matches. Germline CDR1 and CDR2: KGHSH and LQKENI. The CDR3 totals 16 residues.

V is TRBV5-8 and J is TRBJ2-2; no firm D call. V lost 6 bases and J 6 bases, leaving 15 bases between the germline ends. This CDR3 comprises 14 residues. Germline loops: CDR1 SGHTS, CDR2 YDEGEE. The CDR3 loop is CASTWQLVAGELFF. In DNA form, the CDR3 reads TGTGCCAGCACCTGGCAGTTGGTGGCCGGGGAGCTGTTTTTT. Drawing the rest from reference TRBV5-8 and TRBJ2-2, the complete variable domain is EAGVTQSPTHLIKTRGQQATLRCSPISGHTSVYWYQQALGLGLQFLLWYDEGEERNRGNFPPRFSGRQFPNYSSELNVNALELEDSALYLCASTWQLVAGELFFGEGSRLTVL.

In DNA, the CDR3 is TGTGCCAGCAGCGGCCAGCGGGGGAGGTGGACAGATACGCAGTATTTT. Its protein product is CASSGQRGRWTDTQYF. The V and J genes are TRBV5-4 and TRBJ2-3; 8 bases agree with TRBD2. The CDR3 totals 16 residues. Per the germline V gene, CDR1 is SGHNT and CDR2 is YYREEE (reference sequence). J was trimmed by 3 bases and V by 4 bases; bases with no gene match: 10.

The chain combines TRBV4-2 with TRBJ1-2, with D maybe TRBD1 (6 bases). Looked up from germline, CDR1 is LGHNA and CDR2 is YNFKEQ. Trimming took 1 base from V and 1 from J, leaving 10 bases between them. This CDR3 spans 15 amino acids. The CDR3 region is CASSQGEGGNYGYTF. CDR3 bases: TGTGCCAGCAGCCAAGGCGAAGGGGGTAACTATGGCTACACCTTC.

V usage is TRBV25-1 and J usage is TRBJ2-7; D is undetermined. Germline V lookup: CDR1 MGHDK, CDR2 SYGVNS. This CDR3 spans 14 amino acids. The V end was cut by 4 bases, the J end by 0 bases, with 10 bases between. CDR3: CASSGDASSYEQYF. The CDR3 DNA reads TGTGCCAGCAGTGGAGACGCGAGCTCCTACGAGCAGTACTTC.